This TCR beta chain originates from a study of blood T cells in healthy people across ages (dated by TCRdb to 2015 to 2017). About the full investigation: In model experiments, roughly one uniquely barcoded TCR beta cDNA molecule per two T cells was captured by template switching. To track age-related changes in TCR beta repertoire diversity, the study relied on deep sequencing normalized with unique cDNA molecular identifiers. The donors were divided into four age groups: young (average around 15 years), middle-aged (about 39), aged (approximately 62) and long-lived (roughly 86). Donors of different ages were randomly distributed across sequencing lanes to avoid experimental bias. For two donors (one aged 18 to 29 and one aged 80 or older), the study analyzed two additional independent replicas of 1 million unique cDNA reads from the same blood draw.

The donors were roughly 40 Caucasian individuals from Russia, aged about 6 to 95 years, who were systemically healthy. Approximately 9.7 milliliters of peripheral blood were drawn from each donor into EDTA-treated Vacutainer tubes. Ficoll-Paque density-gradient centrifugation was used to isolate PBMCs, with at least 6 million per sample. Total RNA was extracted from PBMCs with Trizol reagent, with at least 6 micrograms obtained per sample. The percentages of naive CD45RAhigh/CD27high T cells were determined by flow cytometry on a PBMC aliquot from every donor. Broader findings and caveats from the paper: A strong correlation was found between observed TCR beta diversity and the percentage of naive T cells measured by flow cytometry. Because the CMV infection status of the donors was unknown, age-related changes in expanded clonotypes may potentially have been confounded. Since profiling was done on bulk unsorted PBMCs, naive and antigen-experienced compartments could not be conclusively compared. Total diversity estimates from one million sequenced T cells were considered lower bounds and underestimates. As age increased, observed TCR beta diversity per million T cells dropped in a roughly linear way, and a significant reduction was already evident by age about 40. The long-lived group showed more naive CD4+ T cells, fewer expanded clones and increased TCR diversity than the aged group, suggesting age selection.

The CDR3 measures 15 amino acids from cysteine to phenylalanine. CDR3 DNA only is kept here, 45 bases in frame from base 1. Between the V and J ends, shortened by 0 bases and 6 bases respectively, the junction contains 15 bases. Per the germline V gene, SGHRS is the CDR1 and YFSETQ is the CDR2. This clonotype has a handful of counts. Its antigen target is currently unknown. No much larger clonotype is one base removed from it; base qualities were not supplied. The library was prepared using 5' RACE. A second PCR of about 7 to 12 cycles was run with a J-beta primer mix and a sample-barcoded 5' primer. Each TCR beta cDNA molecule received a unique molecular identifier from a template-switch 5' adaptor carrying 12 random nucleotides. Each sample yielded at least 2.5 million CDR3-containing paired-end reads. First-strand cDNA was synthesized from all RNA with the Mint cDNA synthesis kit, primed by a TRBC-specific oligonucleotide. Following uracil-DNA glycosylase treatment, all cDNA underwent a first 18-cycle PCR with the universal primers M1SS and BC2_uni_R. As for how the authors treated the data: Normalization of each sample was performed by random selection of 1 million high-quality reads, each carrying a distinct molecular identifier. Instead of being binned into consensus sequences, reads that shared molecular identifiers were thrown out. MiTCR, set to a Q25 quality threshold and the strictest error-elimination algorithm, was used for CDR3 identification, clonotype clustering and error correction. A nonparametric unseen species model with Euler transformation was used to estimate a lower bound on total TCR beta diversity. TCRdb trimmed the raw reads at Q25, called clones with MiXCR and kept productive beta chains. Here each entry gathers all rows of one CDR3 protein and keeps the most common genes and DNA. TCRdb, not the authors, supplied the V and J calls. Recorded for this sample are approximately 1,700,000 distinct CDR3 sequences; approximately 40% of them occurred a single time. 20% to 25% of the sample is in the top ten clones.

Sequenced: blood. The origin of this receptor is a human donor in good health. This sequence uses TRBV5-1 and TRBJ1-2; no D gene is confidently identified. The DNA sequence reads TGCGCCAGCAGCTTGGCATTATTCACGGGTGATGGCTACACCTTC. Translated, this gives CASSLALFTGDGYTF.